Sequencing of this T cell receptor beta chain was carried out in a study of blood T cell repertoires in COVID-19. Whole-study context: Italy, Spain and the United States were the sources of the convalescent and acute COVID-19 samples. In each case, the material was cDNA or gDNA derived from T cells, B-cell-depleted T cells, or PBMCs.

As originally analysed: Scientists estimated how many nucleated cells there were by amplifying reference gene primers. Clones were read by immunoSEQ multiplex PCR, and TCRdb kept only the in-frame ones, dropping some. Clone size and V and J calls were adopted from that table, with D and trimming inferred from the DNA. The table lists some 260,000 clones, about 80% of them singletons. V lost 6 bases to trimming and J lost 1 base; unmatched junction nucleotides: 6. The CDR3 extends over 15 amino acids. Germline values: CDR1 MNHEY, CDR2 SVGAGI. Sample: peripheral blood. The gene calls are TRBV6-5 and TRBJ2-4; 7 bases fit TRBD1. The origin of this receptor is a man of 80 years or more with acute or convalescent COVID-19. The CDR3 nucleotides read TGTGCCAGCAGATTGCCGACAGGGGCCAAAAACATTCAGTACTTC. It is translated as CASRLPTGAKNIQYF.